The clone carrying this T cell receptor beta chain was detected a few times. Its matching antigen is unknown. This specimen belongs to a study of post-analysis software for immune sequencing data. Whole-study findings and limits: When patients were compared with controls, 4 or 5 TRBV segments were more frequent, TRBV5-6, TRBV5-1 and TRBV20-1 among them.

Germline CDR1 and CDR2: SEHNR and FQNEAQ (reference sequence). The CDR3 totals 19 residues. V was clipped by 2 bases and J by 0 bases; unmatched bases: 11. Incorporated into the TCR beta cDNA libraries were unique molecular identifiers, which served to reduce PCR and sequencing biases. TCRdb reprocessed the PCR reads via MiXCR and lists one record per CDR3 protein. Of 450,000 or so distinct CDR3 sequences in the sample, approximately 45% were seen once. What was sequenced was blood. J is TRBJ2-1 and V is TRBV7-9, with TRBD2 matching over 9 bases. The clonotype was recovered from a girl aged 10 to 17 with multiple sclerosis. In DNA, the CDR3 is TGTGCCAGCAGCTTAAAAGGGATGCTAGCGGGGCTCTCCTACAATGAGCAGTTCTTC. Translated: CASSLKGMLAGLSYNEQFF. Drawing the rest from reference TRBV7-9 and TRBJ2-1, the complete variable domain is DTGVSQNPRHKITKRGQNVTFRCDPISEHNRLYWYRQTLGQGPEFLTYFQNEAQLEKSRLLSDRFSAERPKGSFSTLEIQRTEQGDSAMYLCASSLKGMLAGLSYNEQFFGPGTRLTVL.